This T cell receptor beta chain was recorded in a study of T cell changes during pregnancy in multiple sclerosis. The trim removed 6 bases at V and 1 base at J, leaving 5 bases unmatched. This CDR3 spans 13 amino acids. CDR1 is SQVTM and CDR2 is ANQGSEA in the germline V gene. Data came from immunoSEQ multiplex PCR; TCRdb stores just in-frame clones and leaves some out. Of tens of thousands of clones listed, approximately 90% were seen once; the top ten hold approximately 0.4%. The input for sequencing was CD4+ T cells from peripheral blood mononuclear cells, taken before pregnancy. The genes are TRBV29-1 and TRBJ1-1, with 7 nucleotides matching TRBD1. This sequence was found in a female donor with multiple sclerosis, enrolled in a pregnancy study. For the CDR3, the DNA is TGCAGCGTGATGACAGGGTCGAACACTGAAGCTTTCTTT. Translating gives CSVMTGSNTEAFF.